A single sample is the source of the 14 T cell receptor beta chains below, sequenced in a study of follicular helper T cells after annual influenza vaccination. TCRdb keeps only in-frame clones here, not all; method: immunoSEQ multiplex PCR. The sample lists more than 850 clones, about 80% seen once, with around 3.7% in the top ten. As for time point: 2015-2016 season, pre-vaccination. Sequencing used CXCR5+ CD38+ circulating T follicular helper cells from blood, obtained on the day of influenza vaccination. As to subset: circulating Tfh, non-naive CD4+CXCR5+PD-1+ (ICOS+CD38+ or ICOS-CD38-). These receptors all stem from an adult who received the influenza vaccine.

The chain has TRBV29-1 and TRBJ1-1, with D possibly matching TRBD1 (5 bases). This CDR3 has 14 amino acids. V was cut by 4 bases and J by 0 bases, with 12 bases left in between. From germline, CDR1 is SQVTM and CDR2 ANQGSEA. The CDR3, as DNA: TGCAGCGTTGTCAGGGCTCTCTTGAACACTGAAGCTTTCTTT. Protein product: CSVVRALLNTEAFF.

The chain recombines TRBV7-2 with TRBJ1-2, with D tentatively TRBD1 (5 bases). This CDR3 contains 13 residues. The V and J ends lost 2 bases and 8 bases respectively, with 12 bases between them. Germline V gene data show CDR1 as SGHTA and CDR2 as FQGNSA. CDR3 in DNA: TGTGCCAGCAGCTTAAATAGCAGGGACGGCTACACCTTC. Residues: CASSLNSRDGYTF.

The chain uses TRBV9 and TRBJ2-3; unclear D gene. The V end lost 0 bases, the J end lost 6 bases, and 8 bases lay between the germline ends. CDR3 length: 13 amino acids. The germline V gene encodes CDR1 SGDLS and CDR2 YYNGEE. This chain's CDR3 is CASSVEARDTQYF. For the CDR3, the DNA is TGTGCCAGCAGCGTAGAGGCGAGGGATACGCAGTATTTT.

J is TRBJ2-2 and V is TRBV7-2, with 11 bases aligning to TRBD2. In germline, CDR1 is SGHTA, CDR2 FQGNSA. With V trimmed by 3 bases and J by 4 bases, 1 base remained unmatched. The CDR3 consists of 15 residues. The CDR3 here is CASSLTSGVTGELFF. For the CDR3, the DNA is TGTGCCAGCAGCTTGACTAGCGGGGTCACCGGGGAGCTGTTTTTT.

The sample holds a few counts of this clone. CDR3 region: CATRGGGIDYEQYF. CDR3 nucleotides: TGCGCCACCCGGGGGGGAGGGATCGACTACGAGCAGTACTTC. The J gene is TRBJ2-7, the V gene TRBV10-2, with TRBD2 identical over 8 bases. The CDR3 covers 14 residues. Germline values: CDR1 WSHSY, CDR2 SAAADI. The J segment lost 3 bases and the V segment lost 10 bases, leaving 11 bases of the junction unmatched.

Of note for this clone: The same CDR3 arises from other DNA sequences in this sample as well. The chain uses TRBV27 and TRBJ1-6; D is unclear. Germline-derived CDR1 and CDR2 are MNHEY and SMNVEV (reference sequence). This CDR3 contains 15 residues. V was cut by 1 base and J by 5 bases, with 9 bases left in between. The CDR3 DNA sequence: TGTGCCAGCAGTTTATTGGGCGAGGATAATTCACCCCTCCACTTT. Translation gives CASSLLGEDNSPLHF.

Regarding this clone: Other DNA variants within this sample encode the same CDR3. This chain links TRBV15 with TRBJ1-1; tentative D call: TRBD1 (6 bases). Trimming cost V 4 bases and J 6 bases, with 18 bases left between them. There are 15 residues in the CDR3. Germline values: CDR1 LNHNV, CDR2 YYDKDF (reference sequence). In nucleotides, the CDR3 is TGTGCCACCAGCATAGGGACTGCGTCAGGGGCTGAAGCTTTCTTT. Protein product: CATSIGTASGAEAFF.

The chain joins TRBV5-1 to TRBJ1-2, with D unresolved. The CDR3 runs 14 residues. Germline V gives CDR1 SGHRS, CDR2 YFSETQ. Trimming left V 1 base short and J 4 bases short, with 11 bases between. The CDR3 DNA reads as TGCGCCAGCAGCTTGATGTCCGTGGGCTATGGCTACACCTTC. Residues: CASSLMSVGYGYTF.

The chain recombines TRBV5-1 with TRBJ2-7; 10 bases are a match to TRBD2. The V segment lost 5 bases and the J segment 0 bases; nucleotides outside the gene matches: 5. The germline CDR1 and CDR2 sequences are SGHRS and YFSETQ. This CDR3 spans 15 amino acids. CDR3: CASRELAGSSYEQYF. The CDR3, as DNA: TGCGCCAGCAGGGAACTAGCGGGGAGCTCCTACGAGCAGTACTTC. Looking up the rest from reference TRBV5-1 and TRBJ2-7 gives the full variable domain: KAGVTQTPRYLIKTRGQQVTLSCSPISGHRSVSWYQQTPGQGLQFLFEYFSETQRNKGNFPGRFSGRQFSNSRSEMNVSTLELGDSALYLCASRELAGSSYEQYFGPGTRLTVT.

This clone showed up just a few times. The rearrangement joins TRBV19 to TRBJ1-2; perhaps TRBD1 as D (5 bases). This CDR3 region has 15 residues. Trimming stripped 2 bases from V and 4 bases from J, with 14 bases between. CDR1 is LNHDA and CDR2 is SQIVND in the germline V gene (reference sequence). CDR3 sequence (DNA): TGTGCCAGTAGTATATCAGGGATGAGGCCCTATGGCTACACCTTC. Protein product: CASSISGMRPYGYTF. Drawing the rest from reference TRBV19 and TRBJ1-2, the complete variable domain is DGGITQSPKYLFRKEGQNVTLSCEQNLNHDAMYWYRQDPGQGLRLIYYSQIVNDFQKGDIAEGYSVSREKKESFPLTVTSAQKNPTAFYLCASSISGMRPYGYTFGSGTRLTVV.

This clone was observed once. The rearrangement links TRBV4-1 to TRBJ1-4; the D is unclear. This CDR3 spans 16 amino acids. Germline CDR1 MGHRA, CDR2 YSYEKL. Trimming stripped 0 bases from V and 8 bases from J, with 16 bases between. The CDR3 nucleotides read TGCGCCAGCAGCCAAGAATTTCGGCGAGGAGAAGAAAAACTGTTTTTT. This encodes CASSQEFRRGEEKLFF.

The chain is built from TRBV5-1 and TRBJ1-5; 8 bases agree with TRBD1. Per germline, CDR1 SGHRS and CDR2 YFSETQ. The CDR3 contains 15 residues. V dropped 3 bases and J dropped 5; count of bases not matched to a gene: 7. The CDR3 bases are TGCGCCAGCAGCTCCCAGCCAGGGGGCGATCAGCCCCAGCATTTT. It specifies CASSSQPGGDQPQHF.

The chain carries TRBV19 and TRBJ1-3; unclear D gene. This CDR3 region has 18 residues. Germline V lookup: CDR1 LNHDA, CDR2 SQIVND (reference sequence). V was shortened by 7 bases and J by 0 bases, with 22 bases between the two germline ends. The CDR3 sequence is CASTNRYGRTNSGNTIYF. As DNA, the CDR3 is TGTGCCAGTACCAATAGGTATGGCAGGACTAACTCTGGAAACACCATATATTTT.

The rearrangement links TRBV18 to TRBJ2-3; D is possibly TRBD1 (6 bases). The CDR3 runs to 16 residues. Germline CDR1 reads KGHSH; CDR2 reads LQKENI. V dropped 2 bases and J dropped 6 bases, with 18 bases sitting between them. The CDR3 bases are TGTGCCAGCTCACCAACACGGGGACGGACAGACGATACGCAGTATTTT. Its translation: CASSPTRGRTDDTQYF.